A selection of T cell receptor beta chains follows, all from one sample in a study of T cell responses to AZD1222 COVID-19 vaccine. Measured with immunoSEQ multiplex PCR; TCRdb has only the in-frame clones, and not every one. The table lists around 120,000 clones, about nine tenths of them singletons. The sample was peripheral blood, taken on day 0 of AZD1222 vaccination. These receptors were taken from an adult in good health. The CDR3 runs from the conserved cysteine through the conserved F or W. The order of the fields is D gene, J gene, V gene, clone size, CDR3 DNA, CDR3 protein. D genes are given only for firm matches. Expanded clones are given a class, and other clones once, few, many or no size at all.

TRBD1 TRBJ1-2 TRBV19 . TGTGCCAGTTCCCGGGACAGGGTGAGCTACACCTTC CASSRDRVSYTF
. TRBJ2-1 TRBV5-1 few TGCGCCAGCAACACCGAACCCGGGACCAATGAGCAGTTCTTC CASNTEPGTNEQFF
. TRBJ1-5 TRBV28 . TGTGCCAGCAGTCCAGCAGGGTGGCACCAGCCCCAGCATTTT CASSPAGWHQPQHF
. TRBJ1-3 TRBV28 . TGTGCCAGCAGTTTATCGCAGGGGTTGGGGTGGGGAAACACCATATATTTT CASSLSQGLGWGNTIYF
. TRBJ1-4 TRBV30 . TGTGCCTGGAGTCCGCCCGGGGTGGCGGAAAAACTGTTTTTT CAWSPPGVAEKLFF
. TRBJ1-1 TRBV12-3/TRBV12-4 . TGTGCCAGCAGTTTTGGAGACACTGAAGCTTTCTTT CASSFGDTEAFF
. TRBJ1-1 TRBV6-1 . TGTGCCAGCAGTGAAGCGGGGAGTCGTTCTGAAGCTTTCTTT CASSEAGSRSEAFF
TRBD2 TRBJ2-5 TRBV7-2 once TGTGCCAGCAGCCTACTAGCGGGCTCACAAGAGACCCAGTACTTC CASSLLAGSQETQYF
. TRBJ1-5 TRBV27 once TGTGCCAGCAGCCCATCGACAGGTAATAGCAATCAGCCCCAGCATTTT CASSPSTGNSNQPQHF
. TRBJ1-5 TRBV7-9 . TGTGCCAGCAGCTTAGGGACACCACCGAAGTGGCCCCAGCATTTT CASSLGTPPKWPQHF
. TRBJ2-2 TRBV28 . TGTGCCAGCAGTTCCCATGCGAACACCGGGGAGCTGTTTTTT CASSSHANTGELFF
TRBD2 TRBJ2-5 TRBV3-1/TRBV3-2 . TGTGCCGCAGGGGTTGACAGCCTGCCGTTAGCGGGACGCGAGACCCAGTACTTC CAAGVDSLPLAGRETQYF
. TRBJ1-1 TRBV7-2 . TGTGCCAGCAGCTTAGGAGGAGGGTCCGGGACTGAAGCTTTCTTT CASSLGGGSGTEAFF
TRBD1 TRBJ2-1 TRBV20-1 . TGCAGTGCTAGTATCCCGGGACAGGGGTACAATGAGCAGTTCTTC CSASIPGQGYNEQFF
. TRBJ1-2 TRBV7-9 . TGTGCCAGCAGCTTATGGGGAGACTATGGCTACACCTTC CASSLWGDYGYTF
TRBD2 TRBJ2-7 TRBV7-2 . TGTGCCAGCAGCTCCCCTCTAATTGCGGGGGGCTACGAGCAGTACTTC CASSSPLIAGGYEQYF
. TRBJ1-3 TRBV28 once TGTGCCAGCTCAGCTGAAAACACCATATATTTT CASSAENTIYF
. TRBJ2-3 TRBV12-3/TRBV12-4 . TGTGCCAGCAGGGTCGCCTTCGCTACGCAGTATTTT CASRVAFATQYF
. TRBJ2-1 TRBV3-1/TRBV3-2 . TGTGCCAGCAGCCAAGGAGGTGACAATGAGCAGTTCTTC CASSQGGDNEQFF
. TRBJ1-5 TRBV7-9 . TGTGCCAGCAGCCCCGTGGGGGGTAGCAATCAGCCCCAGCATTTT CASSPVGGSNQPQHF
. TRBJ1-5 TRBV28 many TGTGCCAGCGGAAGGGGTCCCGACCAAAATCAGCCCCAGCATTTT CASGRGPDQNQPQHF
. TRBJ2-3 TRBV6-5 . TGTGCCAGCAGCGAGGGGTGGGCCACAGATACGCAGTATTTT CASSEGWATDTQYF
. TRBJ2-2 TRBV19 . TGTGCCAGTAAGACCCAGGCGACAGGCAGGGAGCTGTTTTTT CASKTQATGRELFF
. TRBJ2-4 TRBV29-1 . TGCAGCGTTGAAGCGGGGGCAGCCAAAAACATTCAGTACTTC CSVEAGAAKNIQYF
. TRBJ2-5 TRBV7-2 . TGTGCCAGCAGCACGGACAGACAAGTCAAAGAGACCCAGTACTTC CASSTDRQVKETQYF
. TRBJ2-2 TRBV19 . TGTGCCAGTAGTATAATAGTCTGGCAAACCGGGGAGCTGTTTTTT CASSIIVWQTGELFF
. TRBJ2-5 TRBV19 . TGTGCCAGTAGTATAGCCGGTCGGAGGGAGACCCAGTACTTC CASSIAGRRETQYF
. TRBJ1-2 TRBV29-1 . TGCAGCGTTGAACACAGGGTTAGCTATGGCTACACCTTC CSVEHRVSYGYTF
. TRBJ2-1 TRBV5-1 many TGCGCCAGCAGCTTGGTAGGCCAGGGCTCCTACAATGAGCAGTTCTTC CASSLVGQGSYNEQFF
. TRBJ1-1 TRBV5-1 . TGCGCCAGCACCAACCCGACTATCCCTGAAGCTTTCTTT CASTNPTIPEAFF
. TRBJ2-1 TRBV15 . TGTGCCACCAGCAGAGATTTAGGGGCCTACAATGAGCAGTTCTTC CATSRDLGAYNEQFF
. TRBJ2-7 TRBV6-5 . TGTGCCAGCAGTTACTCCAAGGCCTCCCCCTACGAGCAGTACTTC CASSYSKASPYEQYF
TRBD1 TRBJ1-1 TRBV19 . TGTGCCAGTAGTTTACGGACAGGGGGGAACACTGAAGCTTTCTTT CASSLRTGGNTEAFF
. TRBJ1-5 TRBV28 . TGTGCCAGCAGTTTAGAGGAGAGTCATCAGCCCCAGCATTTT CASSLEESHQPQHF
. TRBJ1-5 TRBV6-6 . TGTGCCAGCAACCTCGACAGTTGGCAGCCCCAGCATTTT CASNLDSWQPQHF
. TRBJ1-3 TRBV30 . TGTGCCTGGAATGCAGGACTCTCTGGAAACACCATATATTTT CAWNAGLSGNTIYF
TRBD2 TRBJ2-1 TRBV18 . TGTGCCAGCTCACCTCTAGCGGGGGTAAGAGCTAGTGAGCAGTTCTTC CASSPLAGVRASEQFF
. TRBJ2-1 TRBV28 . TGTGCCAGCAGCTCCCGACTAGACGGGTTCTTC CASSSRLDGFF
TRBD1 TRBJ1-4 TRBV5-1 . TGCGCCAGCAGCTTGCCCTTGGGACAGCCTGAAAAACTGTTTTTT CASSLPLGQPEKLFF
. TRBJ2-3 TRBV5-1 . TGCGCCAGCAGCTTGGAGGGTCATACAGATACGCAGTATTTT CASSLEGHTDTQYF
. TRBJ1-1 TRBV28 . TGTGCCAGCAGCTTGTTGCGGACTGAAGCTTTCTTT CASSLLRTEAFF
TRBD1 TRBJ1-2 TRBV6-1 . TGTGCCAGCAGTGACCGGACAGGGGCCGGCACCTTC CASSDRTGAGTF
. TRBJ2-3 TRBV15 . TGTGCCACCAGCAGAGAGGTGGCATCCCTAGGGAATACGCAGTATTTT CATSREVASLGNTQYF
. TRBJ2-3 TRBV7-3 . TGTGCCAGCAGCTTAATGGGGGAGTCGGGCACAGATACGCAGTATTTT CASSLMGESGTDTQYF
TRBD2 TRBJ2-3 TRBV10-3 . TGTGCCATCAGTGAGCGGGAAAGGGCGGGAGGGTTGACAGATACGCAGTATTTT CAISERERAGGLTDTQYF
. TRBJ2-7 TRBV5-4 . TGTGCCAGCAGCTTGAACAGCTACTACGAGCAGTACTTC CASSLNSYYEQYF
. TRBJ2-7 TRBV5-1 medium-sized TGCGCCAGCCCCGGGAACCCCCACGTCTACGAGCAGTACTTC CASPGNPHVYEQYF
. TRBJ1-5 TRBV19 . TGTGCCAGTAGTATCAAGGCATATAGCAATCAGCCCCAGCATTTT CASSIKAYSNQPQHF
TRBD1 TRBJ1-5 TRBV3-1/TRBV3-2 . TGTGCCAGCAGCCAAGACCCGGGACAGACCAATCAGCCCCAGCATTTT CASSQDPGQTNQPQHF
. TRBJ1-1 TRBV11-2 . TGTGCCATTCAGCAGGAGGGGAGGACCACTGAAGCTTTCTTT CAIQQEGRTTEAFF
. TRBJ2-3 TRBV4-3 once TGCGCCAGCAGCCAAGATAGGACCAGCACAGATACGCAGTATTTT CASSQDRTSTDTQYF
. TRBJ2-4 TRBV24-1 . TGTGCCACCAGTGGCCGGGAAATAGCCAAAAACATTCAGTACTTC CATSGREIAKNIQYF
. TRBJ2-7 TRBV29-1 . TGCAGCTCCCGACAGGCGGGGGAGCAGTACTTC CSSRQAGEQYF
TRBD1 TRBJ1-2 TRBV10-3 . TGTGCCATTACAGGGGGATACTATGGCTACACCTTC CAITGGYYGYTF
. TRBJ1-5 TRBV12-3/TRBV12-4 . TGTGCCAGCAGTTTGGGGAATCAGCCCCAGCATTTT CASSLGNQPQHF